Following are 29 T cell receptor beta chains from one sample sequenced in a study of OX40 agonist ivuxolimab in advanced cancers. The data were produced by immunoSEQ multiplex PCR, yet TCRdb's version contains in-frame clones alone and is incomplete. The sample lists almost 90,000 clones; more than 75% were seen once. Specimen: CD4+ or CD8+ T cells sorted from blood, collected in a trial of the OX40 agonist ivuxolimab. These receptors came from an adult with an advanced solid tumor such as melanoma, head and neck, liver or kidney cancer.

The chain couples TRBV7-2 to TRBJ2-5; possible D gene TRBD2, 5 bases. V shed 1 base and J shed 7 bases, with 10 bases lying between them. The germline V gene encodes CDR1 SGHTA and CDR2 FQGNSA. The CDR3 is made up of 13 amino acids. In nucleotides, the CDR3 is TGTGCCAGCAGCTTAGTTGCAGAGGGGACCCAGTACTTC. Protein: CASSLVAEGTQYF.

The CDR3 sequence: CASSLQQGNQPQHF. For the CDR3, the DNA is TGTGCCAGCAGCTTGCAGCAGGGAAATCAGCCCCAGCATTTT. This chain connects TRBV5-5 to TRBJ1-5; D perhaps matches TRBD1 (5 bases). The germline CDR1 and CDR2 sequences are SGHKS and YYEKEE (reference sequence). This CDR3 is built from 14 residues. V lost 1 base to trimming and J lost 4 bases, with 9 bases between them.

This clone was seen a single time. The V call is TRBV5-1, the J call TRBJ2-7; TRBD2 agrees at 11 bases. In germline, CDR1 is SGHRS, CDR2 YFSETQ. CDR3 length: 20 residues. V shed 0 bases and J 5 bases; nucleotides not matched to a gene: 19. CDR3 bases: TGCGCCAGCAGCTTGGCCTCGTCCGGGACTAGCGGCTTGTCCTTCCACGAGCAGTACTTC. This translates into CASSLASSGTSGLSFHEQYF. The full variable domain, its missing parts supplied by reference TRBV5-1 and TRBJ2-7, is KAGVTQTPRYLIKTRGQQVTLSCSPISGHRSVSWYQQTPGQGLQFLFEYFSETQRNKGNFPGRFSGRQFSNSRSEMNVSTLELGDSALYLCASSLASSGTSGLSFHEQYFGPGTRLTVT.

In this sample, this clone turned up once. This chain joins TRBV11-2 and TRBJ1-6; D might be TRBD1 (5 bases). V was cut by 4 bases and J by 8 bases, with 21 bases left in between. CDR1 SGHAT and CDR2 FQNNGV come from the germline V gene. The CDR3 sequence is 17 residues long. In DNA, the CDR3 is TGTGCCAGCAGCTCCGCCGGGACGGCCTTCGGATATTCACCCCTCCACTTT. It specifies CASSSAGTAFGYSPLHF.

The gene calls are TRBV19 and TRBJ1-4; the match to TRBD1 covers 9 bases. Looked up from germline, CDR1 is LNHDA and CDR2 is SQIVND (reference sequence). V lost 6 bases and J lost 7; bases outside the gene matches: 6. This CDR3 is 14 amino acids long. The DNA for the CDR3 is TGTGCCAGTAGGCCCGGGACAGGGCGTGAAAAACTGTTTTTT. It yields the protein CASRPGTGREKLFF.

This chain joins TRBV6-5 and TRBJ2-3, with D possibly being TRBD1 or TRBD2 (5 bases each). Germline loops: CDR1 MNHEY, CDR2 SVGAGI. The CDR3 runs to 14 residues. Trimming cost V 5 bases and J 2 bases, with 11 bases left between them. Written as DNA, the CDR3 is TGTGCCAGCAGTACCGGGACGGTCACAGATACGCAGTATTTT. Amino acid sequence: CASSTGTVTDTQYF.

This clone was picked up a small number of times. J is TRBJ1-1 and V is TRBV6-5, with D possibly matching TRBD1 (5 bases). The CDR3 is 14 residues long. V lost 2 bases, J lost 4 bases, and 11 bases lay in between. CDR1 is MNHEY and CDR2 is SVGAGI in the germline V gene. The CDR3 loop is CASSYGDGATEAFF. In nucleotides, the CDR3 is TGTGCCAGCAGTTACGGGGACGGGGCCACTGAAGCTTTCTTT.

This chain links TRBV6-5 with TRBJ1-2; D unresolved. The CDR3 consists of 13 residues. Between the trimmed V and J ends, which lost 2 bases and 1 base, there was a span of 5 bases. CDR1 is MNHEY, CDR2 SVGAGI, per germline. CDR3 nucleotide sequence: TGTGCCAGCAGTTACCAACTTAACTATGGCTACACCTTC. Amino acids: CASSYQLNYGYTF.

The chain has TRBV7-2 and TRBJ2-7; 9 nucleotides line up with TRBD2. Germline CDR1 is SGHTA and CDR2 is FQGNSA. V shed 5 bases and J 3 bases; nucleotides not matched to a gene: 8. The CDR3 is 15 residues long. The CDR3 loop reads CASSHLAGPLYEQYF. CDR3 nucleotides: TGTGCCAGCAGCCACCTAGCGGGACCCCTCTACGAGCAGTACTTC.

The V gene is TRBV29-1, the J gene TRBJ2-2; 10 bases are shared with TRBD1. The CDR3 is made up of 14 amino acids. Looked up from germline, CDR1 is SQVTM and CDR2 is ANQGSEA. Trimming took 7 bases from V and 4 from J; bases not matched to a gene: 6. The DNA for the CDR3 is TGCAGCGCAGCGGACAGGGGGAGCACCGGGGAGCTGTTTTTT. Translated: CSAADRGSTGELFF.

Here the CDR3 DNA reads TGCGCCAGCAGCTGGGACTCGGACAGTGAAGCTTTCTTT. Its translation: CASSWDSDSEAFF. The chain joins TRBV5-1 to TRBJ1-1; D is perhaps TRBD1 (6 bases). Germline CDR1 SGHRS, CDR2 YFSETQ. With 3 bases removed from V and 7 bases from J, the gap between germline ends came to 13 bases. The CDR3 spans 13 residues.

V gene TRBV2 combines with J gene TRBJ2-5; 10 bases fit TRBD2. This CDR3 has 16 residues. Germline CDR1 and CDR2: SNHLY and FYNNEI. V shed 4 bases, J shed 2 bases, and the junction held 7 bases outside the gene matches. The CDR3 loop reads CASSGSLAGVQETQYF. Written as DNA, the CDR3 is TGTGCCAGCAGTGGTTCCCTAGCGGGGGTACAAGAGACCCAGTACTTC.

This sequence joins TRBV9 and TRBJ2-5, with 7 positions matching TRBD2. CDR3 length equals 15 residues. V gave up 0 bases and J gave up 5 bases; unmatched junction bases: 7. Germline CDR1 SGDLS, CDR2 YYNGEE. The CDR3 sequence: CASSVGAGPWETQYF. Written as DNA, the CDR3 is TGTGCCAGCAGCGTAGGAGCGGGGCCGTGGGAGACCCAGTACTTC.

The chain is built from TRBV29-1 and TRBJ2-3, with 14 bases aligning to TRBD2. Germline V gives CDR1 SQVTM, CDR2 ANQGSEA. Unmatched junction bases numbered 9, after V lost 7 bases and J lost 3 bases. This CDR3 has 16 residues. The CDR3: CSAGGGTSGRTDTQYF. The CDR3 DNA reads as TGCAGCGCTGGAGGAGGGACTAGCGGGAGAACAGATACGCAGTATTTT.

This chain connects TRBV18 to TRBJ1-1; 11 nucleotides align to TRBD1. The CDR3 runs 15 residues. The ends lost 3 bases at V and 1 base at J; junction bases unmatched: 1. CDR1 and CDR2 from the germline V gene are KGHSH and LQKENI. The CDR3: CASSPGQGANTEAFF. CDR3 in DNA: TGTGCCAGCTCACCCGGACAGGGGGCGAACACTGAAGCTTTCTTT.

CDR3 protein: CASSISAGELFF. Written as DNA, the CDR3 is TGTGCCAGTAGTATAAGCGCCGGGGAGCTGTTTTTT. The chain uses TRBV19 and TRBJ2-2; D is uncertain. The CDR3 sequence is 12 residues long. Germline-derived CDR1 and CDR2 are LNHDA and SQIVND (reference sequence). V lost 2 bases and J 6 bases, leaving 4 bases between the germline ends.

This rearrangement joins TRBV6-9 to TRBJ1-6; D remains ambiguous. Germline V gene sequence: CDR1 MNHGY, CDR2 SVAAGI. V lost 8 bases and J lost 11, with 4 bases in between. CDR3 length: 9 residues. The CDR3: CASPPPLHF. CDR3 DNA: TGTGCCAGCCCCCCACCCCTCCACTTT.

The CDR3 loop is CASSPATVQETQYF. DNA for the CDR3: TGTGCCAGCTCCCCTGCGACGGTCCAAGAGACCCAGTACTTC. The chain has TRBV18 and TRBJ2-5, with D hard to call. Deletions cut 6 bases from V and 1 base from J, with 12 bases between. CDR1 is KGHSH and CDR2 is LQKENI in the germline V gene. The CDR3 runs to 14 residues.

This chain connects TRBV6-5 to TRBJ2-7; 7 bases map to TRBD2. V dropped 5 bases and J dropped 5; count of bases not matched to a gene: 9. In germline, CDR1 is MNHEY, CDR2 SVGAGI. The CDR3 sequence is 14 residues long. CDR3 in DNA: TGTGCCAGCAGTCGGACTAGGACTGCGGACGAGCAGTACTTC. Amino acids: CASSRTRTADEQYF.

This rearrangement joins TRBV7-2 to TRBJ2-2, with D unclear. V lost 4 bases, J lost 0 bases, and 3 bases lay in between. The CDR3 has 13 amino acids. CDR1 is SGHTA, CDR2 FQGNSA, per germline. The CDR3 nucleotides read TGTGCCAGCAGCTCGGCGAACACCGGGGAGCTGTTTTTT. Protein: CASSSANTGELFF.

This clone was detected once. The chain carries TRBV6-5 and TRBJ2-7; 12 positions agree with TRBD2. V gave up 0 bases and J gave up 2 bases; unmatched junction bases: 2. CDR3 length: 16 residues. CDR1 is MNHEY, CDR2 SVGAGI, per germline. CDR3 nucleotides: TGTGCCAGCAGTTACTCCCTAGCGGGGGGGACCTACGAGCAGTACTTC. As protein: CASSYSLAGGTYEQYF.

V usage is TRBV9 and J usage is TRBJ2-2; D gene uncertain. The germline V and J ends were trimmed by 4 bases and 6 bases, with 10 bases remaining between them. CDR1 and CDR2 from the germline V gene are SGDLS and YYNGEE. This CDR3 region has 13 residues. The CDR3 coding sequence is TGTGCCAGCAGCCAGCCTTCACCCGGGGAGCTGTTTTTT. This sequence encodes CASSQPSPGELFF.

The rearrangement uses TRBV6-5 and TRBJ1-2; TRBD1 is a possible D gene (6 bases). CDR1 and CDR2 (germline): MNHEY, SVGAGI. This CDR3 region has 14 residues. With 2 bases removed from V and 8 bases from J, the gap between germline ends came to 15 bases. CDR3 amino acids: CASSYLRGALGYTF. CDR3 bases: TGTGCCAGCAGTTACCTTCGGGGGGCGTTAGGCTACACCTTC.

This chain connects TRBV25-1 to TRBJ2-3; D ambiguous. This CDR3 region has 14 residues. Trimming left V 3 bases short and J 2 bases short, with 9 bases between. In germline, CDR1 is MGHDK, CDR2 SYGVNS. The CDR3 protein is CASSEEPPTDTQYF. For the CDR3, the DNA is TGTGCCAGCAGTGAGGAGCCCCCCACAGATACGCAGTATTTT.

The genes are TRBV6-1 and TRBJ1-2; the match to TRBD1 covers 9 bases. Germline V gene data show CDR1 as MNHNS and CDR2 as SASEGT. V was pared by 2 bases and J by 3 bases, with 4 bases of the junction left unmatched. This CDR3 region has 15 residues. CDR3 sequence reads: CASSERQGDYYGYTF. In DNA form, the CDR3 reads TGTGCCAGCAGTGAACGACAGGGGGATTACTATGGCTACACCTTC.

The chain carries TRBV13 and TRBJ2-7; D gene uncertain. The CDR3 totals 15 residues. Germline assignment: CDR1 PRHDT and CDR2 FYEKMQ (reference sequence). Trimming removed 5 bases from V and 0 bases from J, with 14 bases in between. CDR3 sequence: CASSARGTLSYEQYF. CDR3 in DNA: TGTGCCAGCAGCGCCCGTGGCACTCTCTCCTACGAGCAGTACTTC.

The chain joins TRBV25-1 to TRBJ1-2; tentative D call: TRBD1 (5 bases). The CDR3 contains 15 residues. The V and J ends lost 3 bases and 8 bases respectively, with 19 bases between them. Germline V gene sequence: CDR1 MGHDK, CDR2 SYGVNS. CDR3 protein: CASSDGGGTPRGYTF. The CDR3 DNA follows: TGTGCCAGCAGTGATGGGGGGGGGACCCCTAGGGGCTACACCTTC.

A word on this clone: Since a much larger clone is just one base distant, this may be a read error. Other DNA sequences of this sample code for an identical CDR3. The chain employs TRBV6-6 and TRBJ1-4; no definite D call. Germline CDR1 and CDR2: MNHNY and SVGAGI (reference sequence). The CDR3 covers 14 residues. V was trimmed by 2 bases and J by 4 bases, leaving 8 bases between them. This chain's CDR3 is CASSYGQHNEKLFF. CDR3 sequence (DNA): TGTGCCAGCAGTTACGGGCAGCATAATGAAAAACTGTTTTTT.

This clone was counted once. This chain uses TRBV11-2 with TRBJ2-7, with 10 bases lining up with TRBD2. The V gene's germline CDR1 is SGHAT and CDR2 FQNNGV. The CDR3 sequence is 14 residues long. Germline trimming cut 3 bases from V and 6 bases from J; bases unmatched to any gene: 5. CDR3 sequence (DNA): TGTGCCAGCAGCTTGCAGCGGGAGGGCGGCGAGCAGTACTTC. Protein product: CASSLQREGGEQYF.